This entry describes one TCR beta chain. This entry belongs to a study of CXCR3-negative and CXCR3-positive naive CD8 T cells. All TRB cDNA libraries came from 5' RACE performed with UMI labels. TCRdb reprocessed the 5' RACE reads and keeps a single row for each CDR3 protein, giving no DNA. This repertoire includes about 40,000 distinct CDR3 sequences. The CDR3 has 13 residues. The germline V gene encodes CDR1 MNHEY and CDR2 SVGAGI. The gene calls are TRBV6-5 and TRBJ2-2. Sequenced material: naive CXCR3- CD8+ T cells from blood. Subset here: CD45RO-CCR7+CD27+CD95- naive CD8+ T cells lacking CXCR3 (TNR3-). The TCR originated in a human donor in good health. Some clones in this sample may be carry-over from other donors' samples. The CDR3 protein is CASSYLNTGELFF.